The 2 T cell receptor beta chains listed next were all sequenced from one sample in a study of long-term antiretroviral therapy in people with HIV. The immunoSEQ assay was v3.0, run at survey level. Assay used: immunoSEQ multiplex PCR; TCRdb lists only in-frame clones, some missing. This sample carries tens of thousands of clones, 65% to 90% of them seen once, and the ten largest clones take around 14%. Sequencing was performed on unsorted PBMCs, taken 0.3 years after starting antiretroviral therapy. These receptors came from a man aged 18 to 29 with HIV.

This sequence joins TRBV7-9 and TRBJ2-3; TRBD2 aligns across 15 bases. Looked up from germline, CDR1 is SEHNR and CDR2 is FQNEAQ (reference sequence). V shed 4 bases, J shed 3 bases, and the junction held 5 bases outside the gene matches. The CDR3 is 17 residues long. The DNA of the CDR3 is TGTGCCAGCAGCTCGCGGACTAGCGGGGGGGGGACAGATACGCAGTATTTT. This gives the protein CASSSRTSGGGTDTQYF.

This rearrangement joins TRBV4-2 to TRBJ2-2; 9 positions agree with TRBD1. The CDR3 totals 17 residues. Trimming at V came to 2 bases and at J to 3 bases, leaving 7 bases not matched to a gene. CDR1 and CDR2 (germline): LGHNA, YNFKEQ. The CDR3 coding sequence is TGTGCCAGCAGCCAAAACGGACAGGGGACCCACACCGGGGAGCTGTTTTTT. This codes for CASSQNGQGTHTGELFF.